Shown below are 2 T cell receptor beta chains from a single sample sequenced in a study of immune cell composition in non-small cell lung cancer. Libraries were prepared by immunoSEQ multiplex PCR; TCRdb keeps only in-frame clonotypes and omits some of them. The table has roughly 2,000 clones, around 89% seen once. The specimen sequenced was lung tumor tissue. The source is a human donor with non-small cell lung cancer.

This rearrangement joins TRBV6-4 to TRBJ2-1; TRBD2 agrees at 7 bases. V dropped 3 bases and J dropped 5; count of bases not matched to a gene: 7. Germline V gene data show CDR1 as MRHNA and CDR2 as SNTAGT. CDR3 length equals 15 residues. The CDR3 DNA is TGTGCCAGCAGTGATGTGGGGGGGGGACACAATGAGCAGTTCTTC. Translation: CASSDVGGGHNEQFF.

CDR3 DNA sequence: TGTGCCAGCAGTCCCCTGACAGTATACGCGAACACCGGGGAGCTGTTTTTT. It translates to CASSPLTVYANTGELFF. This chain links TRBV27 with TRBJ2-2; a possible D gene is TRBD1 (5 bases). Between the trimmed V and J ends, which lost 5 bases and 0 bases, there was a span of 16 bases. The CDR3 has 17 residues. Germline lookup yields CDR1 MNHEY and CDR2 SMNVEV (reference sequence).